The next 9 T cell receptor beta chains were all read from a single sample in a study of CD8 T cells in ankylosing spondylitis. In TCRdb, the 5' RACE reads were re-called with MiXCR into one record per CDR3 protein. The data show 40,000 or so distinct CDR3 sequences, approximately 11% seen once. The specimen was blood, either unsorted or a sorted T cell fraction (not recorded which). The receptors were sampled from a male donor with ankylosing spondylitis or in good health (not recorded which).

This clonotype was picked up many times. As DNA, the CDR3 is TGTGCCAGCAGCTTACCGAGCGGGTTAGATACGCAGTATTTT. It encodes CASSLPSGLDTQYF. The genes are TRBV7-2 and TRBJ2-3, with D possibly being TRBD2 (6 bases). CDR1 and CDR2 from the germline V gene are SGHTA and FQGNSA. The ends were cut back, 2 bases at V and 5 bases at J, with 11 bases in the middle. The CDR3 extends over 14 amino acids.

This clonotype has a handful of counts. The V and J genes are TRBV7-9 and TRBJ1-1; tentatively, D is TRBD1 (6 bases). From germline, CDR1 is SEHNR and CDR2 FQNEAQ (reference sequence). CDR3 length: 15 amino acids. Trimming pared 5 bases from V and 1 base from J, leaving 14 bases between. This chain's CDR3 is CASSIRGQKNTEAFF. Written as DNA, the CDR3 is TGTGCCAGCAGCATCCGCGGACAGAAGAACACTGAAGCTTTCTTT.

This clonotype came up many times. The V call is TRBV4-2, the J call TRBJ2-1; possible D gene TRBD1, 5 bases. The ends were cut back, 2 bases at V and 1 base at J, with 12 bases in the middle. Germline lookup yields CDR1 LGHNA and CDR2 YNFKEQ. The CDR3 sequence is 16 residues long. The CDR3 DNA follows: TGTGCCAGCAGCCAAACAGGTATAGGTTCCTACAATGAGCAGTTCTTC. Protein: CASSQTGIGSYNEQFF.

There are many counts of this clonotype. The chain employs TRBV28 and TRBJ2-5; weak D call: TRBD1 (6 bases). The CDR3 runs to 15 residues. With 4 bases removed from V and 2 bases from J, the gap between germline ends came to 14 bases. Germline V gene data show CDR1 as MDHEN and CDR2 as SYDVKM. Written as DNA, the CDR3 is TGTGCCAGCAGTTCAGGGGCCCCCGGACAAGAGACCCAGTACTTC. Translation: CASSSGAPGQETQYF.

The gene calls are TRBV12-3 or TRBV12-4 and TRBJ1-5; D remains ambiguous. V lost 3 bases to trimming and J lost 4 bases, with 10 bases between them. The CDR3 sequence is 14 residues long. CDR3 sequence reads: CASSLIGGNQPQHF. The DNA of the CDR3 is TGTGCCAGCAGTTTGATCGGAGGGAATCAGCCCCAGCATTTT.

This clonotype was detected once. The chain employs TRBV6-5 and TRBJ2-2; D ambiguous. CDR1 and CDR2 from the germline V gene are MNHEY and SVGAGI. V was clipped by 2 bases and J by 2 bases, with 9 bases between them. This CDR3 is built from 15 residues. This CDR3 is CASSYLMGNTGELFF. CDR3 DNA: TGTGCCAGCAGTTACCTTATGGGTAACACCGGGGAGCTGTTTTTT.

This clonotype was counted ten times or more. This chain connects TRBV2 to TRBJ2-2; no firm D call. The CDR3 length is 13 residues. The V end was cut by 8 bases, the J end by 7 bases, with 14 bases between. Germline lookup yields CDR1 SNHLY and CDR2 FYNNEI. This CDR3 reads CASESAFLGELFF. The CDR3 bases are TGTGCCAGCGAGTCCGCTTTCCTCGGGGAGCTGTTTTTT. Filled out from reference TRBV2 and TRBJ2-2, the complete variable domain reads EPEVTQTPSHQVTQMGQEVILRCVPISNHLYFYWYRQILGQKVEFLVSFYNNEISEKSEIFDDQFSVERPDGSNFTLKIRSTKLEDSAMYFCASESAFLGELFFGEGSRLTVL.

This clonotype came up many times. The chain has TRBV5-1 and TRBJ1-1; 8 positions match TRBD1. The V gene's germline CDR1 is SGHRS and CDR2 YFSETQ. The CDR3 is 13 residues long. Germline trimming cut 0 bases from V and 7 bases from J; bases unmatched to any gene: 2. The CDR3: CASSLGTGFEAFF. In DNA form, the CDR3 reads TGCGCCAGCAGCTTGGGGACAGGGTTTGAAGCTTTCTTT.

The chain couples TRBV9 to TRBJ2-1; TRBD2 matches at 7 bases. The CDR3 contains 15 residues. CDR1 is SGDLS, CDR2 YYNGEE, per germline. V was clipped by 0 bases and J by 6 bases; unmatched bases: 6. CDR3 region: CASSVEAGEGNEQFF. The CDR3, as DNA: TGTGCCAGCAGCGTAGAGGCGGGGGAAGGCAATGAGCAGTTCTTC.